Shown below are 15 T cell receptor beta chains from a single sample sequenced in a study of CD8 T cells in ankylosing spondylitis. Study results and caveats: For ankylosing spondylitis blood, a TCR beta motif of under ten highly homologous variants appeared characteristic.

MiXCR, applied by TCRdb to the 5' RACE reads, yields one record per CDR3 protein. Of around 770,000 distinct CDR3 sequences in the sample, 10% to 15% were seen once. These receptors are not linked to any known antigen. Sequenced material: blood, either unsorted or a sorted T cell fraction (not recorded which). Receptor source: a male donor with ankylosing spondylitis.

The gene calls are TRBV20-1 and TRBJ2-1; D uncertain. From germline, CDR1 is DFQATT and CDR2 SNEGSKA (reference sequence). V lost 5 bases and J 7 bases, leaving 18 bases between the germline ends. The CDR3 spans 14 residues. The CDR3 sequence is CSALPLGWDNEQFF. Here the CDR3 DNA reads TGCAGTGCTCTCCCCCTGGGGTGGGATAATGAGCAGTTCTTC.

CDR3: CAIRETGYEQYF. The DNA for the CDR3 is TGTGCCATCAGGGAGACAGGCTACGAGCAGTACTTC. The chain is built from TRBV10-3 and TRBJ2-7; D may be TRBD1 (6 bases). Looked up from germline, CDR1 is ENHRY and CDR2 is SYGVKD. Trimming shortened V by 6 bases and J by 3 bases, and 9 bases separated the two germline ends. The length of the CDR3 is 12 residues.

There are a few counts of this clonotype. The V gene is TRBV6-9, the J gene TRBJ1-5; D not certain. The CDR3 totals 13 residues. The V gene lost 11 bases and the J gene lost 7 bases, with 18 bases spanning the gap. Germline CDR1 is MNHGY and CDR2 is SVAAGI. The DNA for the CDR3 is TGTGCCGGATTTGGAAGGAAGGGACAGCCCCAGCATTTT. It codes for CAGFGRKGQPQHF.

Ten or more counts support this clonotype. Mismatch with germline at one junction end may stem from a read error. CDR3 sequence: CASSPDRLNTEAFF. The CDR3 bases are TGTGCCAGCAGTCCCGACAGGCTGAACACTGAAGCTTTCTTT. V gene TRBV5-1 combines with J gene TRBJ1-1, with TRBD1 as a possible D gene (6 bases). This CDR3 is built from 14 residues. CDR1 is SGHRS and CDR2 is YFSETQ in the germline V gene.

This clonotype was seen ten or more times. The chain combines TRBV7-9 with TRBJ2-3; weak D call: TRBD2 (6 bases). The CDR3 is 16 amino acids. Looked up from germline, CDR1 is SEHNR and CDR2 is FQNEAQ (reference sequence). V dropped 2 bases and J dropped 0 bases, with 12 bases sitting between them. The CDR3 coding sequence is TGTGCCAGCAGCTTAAAGCTAGCGACTAGCACAGATACGCAGTATTTT. It encodes CASSLKLATSTDTQYF.

The sample holds a few counts of this clonotype. The CDR3 loop is CASSLGRGSGANVLTF. CDR3 DNA: TGTGCCAGCAGCTTAGGACGAGGCTCTGGGGCCAACGTCCTGACTTTC. J is TRBJ2-6 and V is TRBV11-3; D ambiguous. Germline CDR1 reads SGHNT; CDR2 reads YENEEA. V lost 1 base and J lost 0, with 7 bases in between. This CDR3 comprises 16 residues.

This rearrangement joins TRBV18 to TRBJ2-3, with D possibly TRBD1 on 5 matching bases. Between the trimmed V and J ends, which lost 8 bases and 3 bases, there was a span of 12 bases. CDR1 KGHSH and CDR2 LQKENI come from the germline V gene. The CDR3 has 13 amino acids. CDR3 protein: CASQIRTTDTQYF. The CDR3 DNA sequence: TGTGCCAGCCAAATCCGGACAACAGATACGCAGTATTTT.

There are many counts of this clonotype. The CDR3 DNA is TGCGCCAGCAGCCGCGTCAGGGAGAACACTGAAGCTTTCTTT. Translating it yields CASSRVRENTEAFF. The chain links TRBV5-1 to TRBJ1-1; D perhaps matches TRBD1 (5 bases). Germline assignment: CDR1 SGHRS and CDR2 YFSETQ. Trimming removed 4 bases at V and 1 base at J, with 11 bases between. The CDR3 sequence is 14 residues long.

This clonotype was seen only a few times. The chain combines TRBV20-1 with TRBJ2-1; 11 nucleotides agree with TRBD1. CDR1 is DFQATT and CDR2 is SNEGSKA in the germline V gene (reference sequence). V lost 5 bases and J lost 3; bases outside the gene matches: 3. The CDR3 covers 14 residues. The CDR3 DNA reads TGCAGTGCTGGCGGGACAGGGGGCTACAATGAGCAGTTCTTC. Amino acid sequence: CSAGGTGGYNEQFF.

In its sample, this clonotype was seen a few times. The chain employs TRBV20-1 and TRBJ1-5; D not certain. The ends were cut back, 0 bases at V and 1 base at J, with 13 bases in the middle. The germline V gene has CDR1 DFQATT and CDR2 SNEGSKA (reference sequence). The CDR3 is 16 residues long. DNA of the CDR3: TGCAGTGCTAGAGATCTCAAGGGTAGCAGCAATCAGCCCCAGCATTTT. Translated, it gives CSARDLKGSSNQPQHF.

The chain employs TRBV6-2 or TRBV6-3 and TRBJ2-7; D gene ambiguous. CDR3 length: 13 amino acids. Trimming stripped 6 bases from V and 3 bases from J, with 12 bases between. The V gene's germline CDR1 is MNHEY and CDR2 SVGEGT. The CDR3 DNA is TGTGCCAGCAGAACCCCCCCTGGCTACGAGCAGTACTTC. Translating gives CASRTPPGYEQYF.

This clonotype was counted many times. The chain has TRBV14 and TRBJ1-5; possible D gene TRBD1, 6 bases. The CDR3 extends over 15 amino acids. V was pared by 4 bases and J by 3 bases, with 13 bases between. Germline V gives CDR1 SGHDN, CDR2 FVKESK. The CDR3 spells CASSPGAGDNQPQHF. In DNA form, the CDR3 reads TGTGCCAGCAGCCCCGGGGCAGGGGACAATCAGCCCCAGCATTTT.

DNA for the CDR3: TGCAGTGTAAAGGAAGTCCACTTGAGTTCACCCCTCCACTTT. Translation gives CSVKEVHLSSPLHF. This chain connects TRBV20-1 to TRBJ1-6; no definite D call. CDR1 is DFQATT, CDR2 SNEGSKA, per germline (reference sequence). CDR3 length equals 14 residues. Trimming removed 7 bases at V and 9 bases at J, with 19 bases between.

This clonotype occurred a few times. This chain joins TRBV20-1 and TRBJ1-4; D unresolved. The CDR3 spans 14 residues. Trimming removed 2 bases at V and 8 bases at J, with 15 bases between. CDR1 and CDR2 (germline): DFQATT, SNEGSKA (reference sequence). The CDR3 loop is CSARQGRLGEKLFF. The DNA for the CDR3 is TGCAGTGCTAGACAAGGGAGACTGGGAGAAAAACTGTTTTTT.

This clonotype was seen at least ten times. The genes are TRBV20-1 and TRBJ2-7, with 7 bases fitting TRBD2. The CDR3 loop spans 13 amino acids. Germline CDR1 is DFQATT and CDR2 is SNEGSKA (reference sequence). The junction had 4 bases not matched to a gene; V was cut back by 5 bases and J by 0 bases. This CDR3 is CSASSGFSYEQYF. The CDR3 DNA reads TGCAGTGCTTCTAGCGGTTTCTCCTACGAGCAGTACTTC.